Below are 8 T cell receptor beta chains sequenced from a single sample in a study of Tregs in tolerant kidney transplant recipients. The table came from immunoSEQ multiplex PCR; TCRdb's copy has only in-frame clones and leaves some out. The sample table sets out more than 10,000 clones. Mixed chimerism was transient after nonmyeloablative marrow transplants from related graft donors. Sequencing used CD8+ T cells from blood (PBMCs), obtained 24 months after the transplant. Source of these receptors: a human patient who received a combined kidney and bone marrow transplant. The graft donor may have contributed some T cells.

Turning to this clone: The read falls 3 residues short of the CDR3 end, and the missing part is taken from the germline J gene. The V and J genes are TRBV19 and TRBJ2-7, with TRBD1 identical over 7 bases. Germline loops: CDR1 LNHDA, CDR2 SQIVND (reference sequence). The V and J ends lost 5 bases and 6 bases, in that order; junction bases with no gene match: 7. The CDR3 is 13 residues long. The sequenced part of the CDR3 DNA is TGTGCCAGTAGTGCTTTAACAGGGGTCGAG. Its protein is CASSALTGVE. The complete CDR3 sequence is CASSALTGVEQYF.

Details on this clone: The read gets to within 3 residues of the CDR3 end, and the germline J gene fills in the rest. V gene TRBV29-1 combines with J gene TRBJ2-1; 7 bases map to TRBD1. The CDR3 is 14 residues long. Per the germline V gene, CDR1 is SQVTM and CDR2 is ANQGSEA. With V trimmed by 5 bases and J by 3 bases, 7 bases remained unmatched. The sequenced CDR3 bases are TGCAGCGTTTACGGACAGGACAACTACAATGAG. Amino acid sequence: CSVYGQDNYNE. The whole CDR3 sequence reads CSVYGQDNYNEQFF.

Remarks on this clone: The DNA ends 3 residues before the CDR3 does, and the rest of the CDR3 is filled in from the germline J gene. The chain links TRBV19 to TRBJ1-2; no clear D. The CDR3 extends over 14 amino acids. The germline V gene has CDR1 LNHDA and CDR2 SQIVND (reference sequence). V was pared by 7 bases and J by 1 base, with 13 bases between. The CDR3 is CASTVTIFNYGYTF. Partial CDR3 DNA: TGTGCCAGTACAGTCACAATATTTAACTATGGC.

On this clone itself: The read falls 3 residues short of the CDR3 end, and the missing part is taken from the germline J gene. The chain is built from TRBV7-9 and TRBJ2-7; no firm D call. CDR1 is SEHNR and CDR2 is FQNEAQ in the germline V gene (reference sequence). Trimming shortened V by 0 bases and J by 3 bases, and 6 bases separated the two germline ends. CDR3 length: 13 residues. The covered CDR3 bases are TGTGCCAGCAGCTTAGCCCCAGGCTACGAG. This gives the protein CASSLAPGYE. The entire CDR3 protein reads CASSLAPGYEQYF.

As for this clone: The sequenced fragment ends 3 residues before the CDR3 boundary, so the rest is inferred from the germline J gene. The chain has TRBV13 and TRBJ2-7; D possibly corresponds to TRBD1 (6 bases). CDR3 size: 13 residues. The germline V and J ends were trimmed by 1 base and 3 bases, with 7 bases remaining between them. Germline CDR1 PRHDT, CDR2 FYEKMQ (reference sequence). CDR3 region: CASSLEGGYEQYF. The sequenced part of the CDR3 DNA is TGTGCCAGCAGCTTAGAAGGGGGCTACGAG.

About this clone: Coverage ceases 3 residues before the CDR3 finishes, and the germline J gene fills in the end. The chain uses TRBV5-1 and TRBJ2-1; TRBD2 matches at 12 bases. Germline CDR1 and CDR2: SGHRS and YFSETQ. The CDR3 has 17 residues. With 4 bases clipped from V and 0 bases from J, the junction kept 5 bases outside the gene matches. CDR3 DNA, as far as it was read: TGCGCCAGCAGCGTAGGACTAGCGGGACTCTCCTACAATGAG. This sequence encodes CASSVGLAGLSYNE. In full, the CDR3 is CASSVGLAGLSYNEQFF.

Points on this clone: The read gets to within 3 residues of the CDR3 end, and the germline J gene fills in the rest. The chain joins TRBV10-3 to TRBJ2-3, with D maybe TRBD2 (6 bases). Germline CDR1 reads ENHRY; CDR2 reads SYGVKD. V lost 4 bases to trimming and J lost 2 bases, with 16 bases between them. The length of the CDR3 is 16 residues. CDR3 sequence: CAISGPGLYYTDTQYF. The sequenced part of the CDR3 DNA is TGTGCCATCAGTGGACCGGGACTGTATTACACAGATACG.

Concerning this clone: An end of the junction differs from the germline gene, which may be a read error. The DNA read from the CDR3 is TGCGCCAGCAGCCAGATGACAGGGGGCGCGAACATT. It yields the protein CASSQMTGGANI. The entire CDR3 protein is CASSQMTGGANIQYF. The chain has TRBV4-2 and TRBJ2-4, with 10 positions matching TRBD1. The read halts 3 residues ahead of the CDR3 end, with the missing end drawn from the germline J gene. CDR1 and CDR2 from the germline V gene are LGHNA and YNFKEQ. CDR3 length equals 15 residues.